The sample holds one count of the clone carrying this TCR beta chain. The CDR3 has 16 residues. This record comes from a study of T-cell reconstitution after alpha-beta-depleted transplantation in children. Construction of the TCRbeta library involved unique molecular identifiers. TCRdb used MiXCR to reprocess the PCR reads, holding one entry per CDR3 protein. The table records some 81,000 distinct CDR3 sequences, roughly 13% of them present only once. This TCR was sampled from a male patient aged 2-15 years who had a stem cell transplant for acute lymphoblastic leukemia, so the T cells may come from the graft donor. V is TRBV21-1 and J is TRBJ1-5; the table's D call TRBD1 went unverified against the DNA. TRBV21-1 is a documented pseudogene. The material was PBMCs, mostly from graft donor cells, obtained 180 days after TCRalphabeta/CD19-depleted stem cell transplant. CDR3 loop: CASSKESNPAGQPQHF. The CDR3 DNA reads as TGTGCCAGCAGCAAAGAGTCGAACCCGGCAGGGCAGCCCCAGCATTTT.